One T cell receptor beta chain is described in this entry. Other DNA sequences in the sample encode the same CDR3. The sample belongs to a study of shared clonotypes between healthy human individuals. The run depth of the assay was deep. Only in-frame clones appear in the TCRdb table, and some are missing; sequencing was by immunoSEQ multiplex PCR. The sample consists of some 2,500,000 clones, about 90% of them appearing once. Input material: naive CD4+ T cells from PBMCs. Sample subset: CD45RA+ positively selected. The receptor was derived from a young man in good health. Some clones in this sample may be carry-over from other donors' samples.

This chain's CDR3 is CASSLGLADYNEQFF. The CDR3 DNA is TGTGCCAGCAGCTTAGGGCTAGCGGATTACAATGAGCAGTTCTTC. The V gene is TRBV7-8, the J gene TRBJ2-1, with 7 positions matching TRBD2. The CDR3 is made up of 15 amino acids. With 1 base clipped from V and 4 bases from J, the junction kept 4 bases outside the gene matches. Germline values: CDR1 SGHVS, CDR2 FQNEAQ.